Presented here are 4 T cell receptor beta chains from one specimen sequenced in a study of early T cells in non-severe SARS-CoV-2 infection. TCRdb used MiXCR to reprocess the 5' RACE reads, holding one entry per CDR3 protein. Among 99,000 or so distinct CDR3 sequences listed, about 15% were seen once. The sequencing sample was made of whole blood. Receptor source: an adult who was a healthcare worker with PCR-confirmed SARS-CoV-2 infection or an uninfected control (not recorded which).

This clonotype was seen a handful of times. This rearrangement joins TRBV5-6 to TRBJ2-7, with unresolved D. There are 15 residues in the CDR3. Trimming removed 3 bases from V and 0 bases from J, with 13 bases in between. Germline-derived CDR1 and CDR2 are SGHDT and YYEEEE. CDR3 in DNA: TGTGCCAGCAGCTCCCCCAACATAGGCTCCTACGAGCAGTACTTC. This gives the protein CASSSPNIGSYEQYF. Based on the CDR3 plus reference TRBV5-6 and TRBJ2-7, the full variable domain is DAGVTQSPTHLIKTRGQQVTLRCSPKSGHDTVSWYQQALGQGPQFIFQYYEEEERQRGNFPDRFSGHQFPNYSSELNVNALLLGDSALYLCASSSPNIGSYEQYFGPGTRLTVT.

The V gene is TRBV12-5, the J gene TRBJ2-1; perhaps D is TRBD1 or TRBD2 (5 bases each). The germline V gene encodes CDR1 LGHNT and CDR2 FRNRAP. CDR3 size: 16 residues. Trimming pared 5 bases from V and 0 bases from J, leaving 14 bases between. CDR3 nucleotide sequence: TGTGCTAGTGGTGGTACGGGACCACGCTCCTACAATGAGCAGTTCTTC. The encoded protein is CASGGTGPRSYNEQFF.

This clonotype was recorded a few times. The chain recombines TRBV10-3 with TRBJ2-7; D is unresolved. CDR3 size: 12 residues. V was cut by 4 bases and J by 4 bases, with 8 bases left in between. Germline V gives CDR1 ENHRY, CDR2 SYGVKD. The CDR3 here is CAISVDQYEQYF. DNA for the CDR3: TGTGCCATCAGTGTAGATCAGTACGAGCAGTACTTC.

The CDR3 loop is CASSVGGGQETQYF. CDR3 nucleotide sequence: TGTGCCAGCAGTGTGGGGGGAGGCCAAGAGACCCAGTACTTC. The genes are TRBV28 and TRBJ2-5; the D gene is possibly TRBD2 (6 bases). The germline V gene encodes CDR1 MDHEN and CDR2 SYDVKM. Between the trimmed V and J ends, which lost 5 bases and 1 base, there was a span of 11 bases. CDR3 length: 14 residues.